The 13 T cell receptor beta chains in this list originate from one sample, sequenced in a study of identical twins. TCRdb ran MiXCR on the 5' RACE reads and lists one entry per CDR3 protein. Among 640,000 or so distinct CDR3 sequences listed, roughly 6% were seen once. Sequenced: naive T cells sorted from blood. The origin of the receptors is a man between 18 and 35 years old in good health.

The chain has TRBV5-1 and TRBJ2-2; perhaps TRBD1 as D (7 bases). V shed 7 bases and J shed 4 bases, with 20 bases lying between them. The CDR3 runs to 16 residues. Germline V CDR1 and CDR2: SGHRS, YFSETQ. CDR3 sequence reads: CASGNGGGMSTGELFF. The CDR3 region has the DNA TGCGCCAGCGGGAATGGAGGGGGCATGAGCACCGGGGAGCTGTTTTTT.

About this clonotype itself: Being one base from a much bigger clone, this may be a read error. The chain links TRBV7-2 to TRBJ2-5, with a possible D match to TRBD1 (5 bases). Looked up from germline, CDR1 is SGHTA and CDR2 is FQGNSA. The CDR3 loop spans 14 amino acids. V was pared by 5 bases and J by 7 bases, with 17 bases between. CDR3 coding DNA: TGTGCCAGCAGCCTTTACAGGAGCTCAGGGACCCAGTACTTC. Its translation is CASSLYRSSGTQYF.

Turning to this clonotype: This may be a read error, as it is one base from a much larger clone. The CDR3 carries no conserved terminal phenylalanine or tryptophan, so it likely arises from a read error. The chain combines TRBV20-1 with TRBJ2-3; possible D gene TRBD1, 5 bases. The CDR3 totals 15 residues. The germline gives CDR1 DFQATT, CDR2 SNEGSKA (reference sequence). With 0 bases removed from V and 1 base from J, the gap between germline ends came to 11 bases. CDR3 residues: CSARDKGLGTDTQYL. DNA for the CDR3: TGCAGTGCTAGAGATAAGGGGCTCGGCACAGATACGCAGTATCTT.

This clonotype occurred many times. The chain recombines TRBV6-2 or TRBV6-3 with TRBJ2-2; 11 bases agree with TRBD2. V lost 5 bases, J lost 0 bases, and 5 bases stayed unmatched. This CDR3 is 17 amino acids long. Germline V gene sequence: CDR1 MNHEY, CDR2 SVGEGT. This CDR3 reads CASSHVAGGPNTGELFF. In DNA, the CDR3 is TGTGCCAGCAGTCATGTAGCGGGAGGGCCGAACACCGGGGAGCTGTTTTTT.

In DNA form, the CDR3 reads TGTGCCAGCAGCCCCGGGACGCTGTTACACGATGAGCAGTTCTTC. It specifies CASSPGTLLHDEQFF. This chain joins TRBV3-1 and TRBJ2-1; D is tentatively TRBD1 or TRBD2 (5 bases each). The CDR3 length is 15 residues. The germline gives CDR1 LGHDT, CDR2 YNNKEL (reference sequence). Trimming cost V 4 bases and J 8 bases, with 18 bases left between them.

This clonotype showed up many times. The rearrangement links TRBV7-9 to TRBJ2-5; D might be TRBD1 (5 bases). Trimming stripped 4 bases from V and 5 bases from J, with 11 bases between. The CDR3 totals 13 residues. Germline assignment: CDR1 SEHNR and CDR2 FQNEAQ (reference sequence). The chain's CDR3 is CASSSWTIETQYF. The CDR3 DNA reads TGTGCCAGCAGCTCATGGACAATTGAGACCCAGTACTTC.

This clonotype appeared many times. The CDR3 here is CSATQSAGGPTGNEQFF. The CDR3 DNA reads TGCAGTGCCACCCAATCGGCGGGAGGGCCTACAGGCAATGAGCAGTTCTTC. The chain links TRBV20-1 to TRBJ2-1; the match to TRBD2 covers 9 bases. Per germline, CDR1 DFQATT and CDR2 SNEGSKA (reference sequence). The CDR3 sequence is 17 residues long. The junction had 18 bases not matched to a gene; V was cut back by 6 bases and J by 6 bases.

The table lists this clonotype with a few counts. The J gene is TRBJ2-3, the V gene TRBV2; 8 positions agree with TRBD2. V was clipped by 4 bases and J by 0 bases; unmatched bases: 3. The CDR3 consists of 15 residues. Germline values: CDR1 SNHLY, CDR2 FYNNEI. The CDR3 loop is CASSGGLGSTDTQYF. The CDR3 DNA sequence: TGTGCCAGCAGTGGGGGACTAGGGAGCACAGATACGCAGTATTTT.

This clonotype occurred a few times. V gene TRBV5-1 combines with J gene TRBJ2-7, with TRBD1 matching over 7 bases. CDR3 length: 14 amino acids. Germline V gene sequence: CDR1 SGHRS, CDR2 YFSETQ. J lost 3 bases, V lost 4 bases, and 7 bases had no gene match. The CDR3 DNA is TGCGCCAGCAGCACCGACAGGGCGCTCTACGAGCAGTACTTC. This sequence encodes CASSTDRALYEQYF.

This clonotype was observed at least ten times. The CDR3, as DNA: TGTGCCAGCAGCCAGGGGCCCTTCACTGAAGCTTTCTTT. It encodes CASSQGPFTEAFF. The chain carries TRBV12-3 or TRBV12-4 and TRBJ1-1, with a possible D match to TRBD1 (6 bases). The CDR3 is made up of 13 amino acids. V was cut by 6 bases and J by 4 bases, with 12 bases left in between.

The chain carries TRBV15 and TRBJ1-1, with D uncertain. V was pared by 6 bases and J by 5 bases, with 10 bases between. Germline V lookup: CDR1 LNHNV, CDR2 YYDKDF (reference sequence). CDR3 size: 12 residues. This CDR3 is CATSEATTEAFF. For the CDR3, the DNA is TGTGCCACCAGTGAGGCTACGACTGAAGCTTTCTTT. Complete variable domain (other parts from reference TRBV15 and TRBJ1-1): DAMVIQNPRYQVTQFGKPVTLSCSQTLNHNVMYWYQQKSSQAPKLLFHYYDKDFNNEADTPDNFQSRRPNTSFCFLDIRSPGLGDTAMYLCATSEATTEAFFGQGTRLTVV.

This clonotype has ten or more counts. The DNA for the CDR3 is TGCGCCAGCAGCTCTTATCAGGAGGGCATACAGTTCTTC. It yields the protein CASSSYQEGIQFF. V and J are TRBV5-1 and TRBJ2-1; weak D call: TRBD2 (6 bases). This CDR3 is built from 13 residues. V gave up 3 bases and J gave up 13 bases, with 17 bases separating them. The germline V gene encodes CDR1 SGHRS and CDR2 YFSETQ.

CDR3 coding DNA: TGTGCCAGCAGCACCGAACTAGCAACGCAGTATTTT. Translating gives CASSTELATQYF. This sequence joins TRBV7-2 and TRBJ2-3; weak D call: TRBD2 (6 bases). Trimming shortened V by 5 bases and J by 9 bases, and 12 bases separated the two germline ends. The CDR3 length is 12 residues. Per germline, CDR1 SGHTA and CDR2 FQGNSA.